This T cell receptor beta chain comes out of a study of OX40 agonist ivuxolimab in advanced cancers. Broader study findings: Clonal expansion among partial responders at 0.1-3.0 mg/kg ranked near the lowest. CD8+ T cells were the subset that, on average, had more expanded clones than CD4+.

Produced via immunoSEQ multiplex PCR; TCRdb's table is partial and in-frame only. Here the sample spans 69,000 or so clones, approximately 78% being singletons. With respect to this clone: Antigen: not known.

Material: CD4+ or CD8+ T cells sorted from blood, obtained in a trial of the OX40 agonist ivuxolimab. The sequence came from an adult with an advanced solid tumor such as melanoma, head and neck, liver or kidney cancer.

The CDR3 sequence is CASSYGGAGGITEAFF. The CDR3 DNA reads TGTGCCAGCAGTTACGGTGGAGCAGGGGGCATCACTGAAGCTTTCTTT. The chain uses TRBV6-5 and TRBJ1-1; 8 nucleotides match TRBD1. This CDR3 comprises 16 residues. CDR1 is MNHEY and CDR2 is SVGAGI in the germline V gene. J was trimmed by 4 bases and V by 2 bases; bases with no gene match: 9.